A selection of T cell receptor beta chains follows, all from one sample in a study of shared clonotypes between healthy human individuals. TCRdb's copy holds only in-frame clones and misses some; the assay was immunoSEQ multiplex PCR. The sample lists about 2 million clones, 85% to 95% occurring once. Sample: naive CD8+ T cells sorted from blood. These receptors came from a man between 18 and 35 years old in good health. Both conserved end residues are part of each CDR3. D genes are given only for firm matches. Some rows have no size entry. The others give once, few or many, or a class for an expanded clone.

j_call clone_size d_call v_call cdr3_nt cdr3_aa
TRBJ2-7 . . TRBV7-9 TGTGCCTCTGCGACGACACAACACCGGGACTCGGAAGAGCAGTACTTC CASATTQHRDSEEQYF
TRBJ1-1 . . TRBV11-3 TGTGCCAGCAGCCACCGCAGGAACACTGAAGCTTTCTTT CASSHRRNTEAFF
TRBJ2-1 . TRBD2 TRBV29-1 TGCAGCGTCCCTAGCGGGAGCGGTTCCTACAATGAGCAGTTCTTC CSVPSGSGSYNEQFF
TRBJ1-2 . TRBD1 TRBV27 TGTGCCAGCAGTTGGGACAGGGGACGTAGTGGCTACACCTTC CASSWDRGRSGYTF
TRBJ2-7 . TRBD1 TRBV13 TGTGCCAGCAGCTCCCCAGGGGGCACCGAGCAGTACTTC CASSSPGGTEQYF
TRBJ2-2 . . TRBV19 TGTGCCAGTAGTATCGTCAGGGGGAACACCGGGGAGCTGTTTTTT CASSIVRGNTGELFF
TRBJ1-1 . TRBD1 TRBV19 TGTGCCAGTAGTATGGCAGGGGGCAACACTGAAGCTTTCTTT CASSMAGGNTEAFF
TRBJ2-7 . TRBD2 TRBV5-1 TGCGCCAGCAACCCATCTAGCGGAGAAGGCTCCTACGAGCAGTACTTC CASNPSSGEGSYEQYF
TRBJ2-7 once . TRBV27 TGTGCCAGCAGACCGGCGAACCAACCACTTTACGAGCAGTACTTC CASRPANQPLYEQYF
TRBJ2-5 . TRBD2 TRBV7-8 TGTGCCAGCACCGTCTGGGGTCTAGCGGGACAAGAGACCCAGTACTTC CASTVWGLAGQETQYF
TRBJ2-7 . . TRBV5-4 TGTGCCAGCAGCGATTCAGCCGAGCAGTACTTC CASSDSAEQYF
TRBJ1-1 once . TRBV2 TGTGCCAGCAGGACTACAAGGGGCACTGAAGCTTTCTTT CASRTTRGTEAFF
TRBJ2-7 . . TRBV6-5 TGTGCCAGCAGTTACCGTGGCAGCTACTACGAGCAGTACTTC CASSYRGSYYEQYF
TRBJ2-7 once TRBD1 TRBV7-6 TGTGCCAGCAGTCGATCTACGGGACAGGAAACAGGCGAGCAGTACTTC CASSRSTGQETGEQYF
TRBJ2-7 . TRBD1 TRBV11-2 TGTGCCAGCAGCCGCCTGACAGGGACGCTCTACGAGCAGTACTTC CASSRLTGTLYEQYF
TRBJ2-3 . . TRBV19 TGTGCCAGTAGTACTTCAAAAACAGATACGCAGTATTTT CASSTSKTDTQYF
TRBJ2-7 . TRBD2 TRBV10-3 TGTGCCATCAGTGAGTTAGGAGGGAGGGACTCCTACGAGCAGTACTTC CAISELGGRDSYEQYF
TRBJ1-1 . . TRBV15 TGTGCCACCAGCAGTGCGGGGGGGTCTGAAGCTTTCTTT CATSSAGGSEAFF
TRBJ2-5 . TRBD2 TRBV11-2 TGTGCCAGCAGCTCGGGGGGACTGCAAGAGACCCAGTACTTC CASSSGGLQETQYF
TRBJ2-7 once . TRBV25-1 TGTGCCAGCACAGGGACTGTTTCCTACGAGCAGTACTTC CASTGTVSYEQYF
TRBJ1-1 . . TRBV7-9 TGTGCCAGCAGCCCCCTGGGGCACACTGAAGCTTTCTTT CASSPLGHTEAFF
TRBJ2-7 . . TRBV9 TGTGCCAGCAGCTCCTCGAGCTGGGGCGAGCAGTACTTC CASSSSSWGEQYF
TRBJ2-7 . TRBD1 TRBV7-9 TGTGCCAGCAGCACCGGACAGGGGACCTTTTACGAGCAGTACTTC CASSTGQGTFYEQYF
TRBJ1-5 few TRBD1 TRBV28 TGTGCCAGCAGTTTCACAGGGGTGATTCAGCCCCAGCATTTT CASSFTGVIQPQHF
TRBJ2-2 . . TRBV27 TGTGCCACCGGCCCATGGGGTTCCGGGGAGCTGTTTTTT CATGPWGSGELFF
TRBJ2-2 . . TRBV7-9 TGTGCCAGCAGGCCAGGGACCACCGGGGAGCTGTTTTTT CASRPGTTGELFF
TRBJ1-2 once . TRBV5-6 TGTGCCAGCAGCCGAGCGGCGACGGAGAACTATGGCTACACCTTC CASSRAATENYGYTF
TRBJ2-7 . TRBD1 TRBV28 TGTGCCAGCAGATTTAACAGGGGCCAAACCTCCTACGAGCAGTACTTC CASRFNRGQTSYEQYF
TRBJ2-7 . . TRBV10-2 TGCGCCAGCAGTGAGACAGCGGTAACGTACGAGCAGTACTTC CASSETAVTYEQYF
TRBJ2-3 . . TRBV2 TGTGCCAGCAGTGACAGATATATTTACACAGATACGCAGTATTTT CASSDRYIYTDTQYF
TRBJ2-6 . TRBD2 TRBV9 TGTGCCAGCAGCGTAGGGCTAGCGGGGATGATGTTTGGGGCCAACGTCCTGACTTTC CASSVGLAGMMFGANVLTF
TRBJ2-1 once TRBD1 TRBV5-1 TGCGCCAGCAGCAGCGGGACAGGGCCCGGGAGTGAGCAGTTCTTC CASSSGTGPGSEQFF
TRBJ2-7 . TRBD2 TRBV6-5 TGTGCCAGCAGTTACTCGATGCTAGCGGGAGAAGAGCAGTACTTC CASSYSMLAGEEQYF
TRBJ2-7 . . TRBV15 TGTGCCACCAGCGTAATGGGTTACGAGCAGTACTTC CATSVMGYEQYF